The 28 T cell receptor beta chains reported below all come from one sample, sequenced in a study of T cells in women clearing cervical HPV infection. Some clones are missing from TCRdb's copy, which holds only in-frame ones; the method was immunoSEQ multiplex PCR. The listing records under 45,000 clones. Material for sequencing was blood buffy coat. The source of these receptors is a woman between 18 and 70 years old with a cervical HPV16 infection that either progressed to CIN3+ or cleared (not recorded which).

With respect to this clone: The DNA ends 3 residues before the CDR3 does, and the rest of the CDR3 is filled in from the germline J gene. This sequence joins TRBV2 and TRBJ2-3; possibly TRBD1 for D (5 bases). The CDR3 is 14 residues long. Trimming stripped 6 bases from V and 4 bases from J, with 14 bases between. Germline CDR1 reads SNHLY; CDR2 reads FYNNEI. Incomplete CDR3 DNA: TGTGCCAGCAGGCAGGACACGGCGCCAGATACG. Amino acids: CASRQDTAPDT. The complete CDR3 reads CASRQDTAPDTQYF.

In the case of this clone: The observed sequence ends 3 residues before the CDR3 terminus, with the missing tail filled in from the germline J gene. V usage is TRBV7-9 and J usage is TRBJ1-3; TRBD1 matches at 7 bases. The CDR3 runs 15 residues. CDR1 and CDR2 from the germline V gene are SEHNR and FQNEAQ (reference sequence). Germline trimming cut 5 bases from V and 4 bases from J; bases unmatched to any gene: 8. This CDR3 is CASSDTGVRGNTIYF. The CDR3 DNA, read in part, is TGTGCCAGCAGCGATACAGGGGTACGAGGAAACACC.

Notes on this clone: Read sequence stops 3 residues before the CDR3 end, and the germline J gene provides the missing end. This chain uses TRBV7-3 with TRBJ2-1; 11 nucleotides align to TRBD1. The ends lost 6 bases at V and 9 bases at J; junction bases unmatched: 4. The germline V gene has CDR1 SGHTA and CDR2 FQGTGA. The CDR3 totals 13 residues. The CDR3 sequence: CASSRTGGVEQFF. CDR3 DNA (partial): TGTGCCAGCAGTCGGACAGGGGGCGTTGAG.

Concerning this clone: The missing CDR3 end, 3 residues past where the read stops, is filled in from the germline J gene. This chain connects TRBV7-8 to TRBJ2-7; 9 nucleotides align to TRBD2. CDR3 length: 15 amino acids. Germline V gene sequence: CDR1 SGHVS, CDR2 FQNEAQ. V shed 6 bases, J shed 3 bases, and the junction held 9 bases outside the gene matches. Incomplete CDR3 DNA: TGTGCCAGCAGTCAAGCGGGACTAGCCCACTACGAG. Encoded protein: CASSQAGLAHYE. The CDR3 as a whole reads CASSQAGLAHYEQYF.

Notes on this clone: Read data end 3 residues before the CDR3 end; the end is taken from the germline J gene. The V call is TRBV2, the J call TRBJ2-3; 8 positions match TRBD1. The CDR3 sequence is 13 residues long. Germline values: CDR1 SNHLY, CDR2 FYNNEI. Germline trimming cut 6 bases from V and 5 bases from J; bases unmatched to any gene: 4. CDR3 DNA, as far as it was read: TGTGCCAGCAGGACAGGGGTCGAAGATACG. This translates into CASRTGVEDT. Given in full, the CDR3 is CASRTGVEDTQYF.

Points on this clone: The read finishes 3 residues shy of the CDR3 end, and the germline J gene is used to complete it. The chain has TRBV11-1 and TRBJ2-5, with TRBD2 matching over 9 bases. V lost 3 bases and J lost 7; bases outside the gene matches: 9. This CDR3 comprises 15 residues. The V gene's germline CDR1 is SGHAT and CDR2 FQDESV (reference sequence). The sequenced part of the CDR3 DNA is TGTGCCAGCAGCTTGAGTAGCGGGGGTCTAGGGACC. Protein: CASSLSSGGLGT. The full CDR3 sequence reads CASSLSSGGLGTQYF.

In regard to this clone: The read falls 3 residues short of the CDR3 end, and the missing part is taken from the germline J gene. The chain employs TRBV7-9 and TRBJ1-2; perhaps TRBD1 as D (6 bases). The CDR3 is 13 residues long. Trimming left V 5 bases short and J 7 bases short, with 14 bases between. Germline V gene lookup returns CDR1 SEHNR and CDR2 FQNEAQ (reference sequence). The CDR3 region is CASSPAGGVGYTF. The CDR3 DNA, read in part, is TGTGCCAGCAGCCCTGCGGGGGGCGTTGGC.

Concerning this clone: Read coverage stops 3 residues before the CDR3 terminus; the germline J gene supplies the remainder. The V and J genes are TRBV19 and TRBJ2-5, with a tentative D call TRBD2 (6 bases). CDR3 length equals 15 residues. Trimming left V 1 base short and J 0 bases short, with 9 bases between. Germline V CDR1 and CDR2: LNHDA, SQIVND (reference sequence). This chain's CDR3 is CASSIGASDQETQYF. The CDR3 bases that were read are TGTGCCAGTAGTATAGGTGCTAGCGACCAAGAGACC.

A remark on this clone: Coverage ceases 3 residues before the CDR3 finishes, and the germline J gene fills in the end. This sequence joins TRBV7-2 and TRBJ1-2; TRBD1 is a possible D gene (5 bases). Between the trimmed V and J ends, which lost 1 base and 5 bases, there was a span of 11 bases. Germline CDR1 and CDR2: SGHTA and FQGNSA. The CDR3 extends over 14 amino acids. Partial CDR3 DNA: TGTGCCAGCAGCTTAGGTCAGGGTAGTTATGGC. This sequence encodes CASSLGQGSYG. The entire CDR3 protein reads CASSLGQGSYGYTF.

A note on this clone: The sequence runs out 3 residues before the end of the CDR3; the remainder is reconstructed from the germline J gene. The chain recombines TRBV11-3 with TRBJ2-3, with 8 bases that match TRBD1. V lost 5 bases, J lost 4 bases, and 5 bases stayed unmatched. The germline gives CDR1 SGHNT, CDR2 YENEEA. This CDR3 region has 14 residues. The sequenced CDR3 bases are TGTGCCAGCAGCCCCGGACAGGGAGCAGATACG. Its translation is CASSPGQGADT. The whole CDR3 protein is CASSPGQGADTQYF.

As concerns this clone: The read terminates 3 residues before the CDR3 end, so the remaining end is supplied by the germline J gene. This chain links TRBV2 with TRBJ2-5; 7 bases are a match to TRBD1. This CDR3 spans 13 amino acids. Germline CDR1 and CDR2: SNHLY and FYNNEI. J lost 3 bases, V lost 6 bases, and 4 bases had no gene match. CDR3 DNA (partial): TGTGCCAGCAGCCCCGACAGGGAAGAGACC. Its translation: CASSPDREET. In full, the CDR3 is CASSPDREETQYF.

A remark on this clone: The read ends 3 residues shy of where the CDR3 ends; the end is completed using the germline J gene. The rearrangement joins TRBV18 to TRBJ1-2, with 7 bases that match TRBD1. The length of the CDR3 is 16 residues. Trimming at V came to 3 bases and at J to 4 bases, leaving 11 bases not matched to a gene. In germline, CDR1 is KGHSH, CDR2 LQKENI. CDR3 amino acids: CASSPRDREGTYGYTF. CDR3 bases read: TGTGCCAGCTCACCGAGAGACAGGGAAGGGACCTATGGC.

To note about this clone: The read ends 3 residues before the CDR3 terminus; that terminus is restored from the germline J gene. J is TRBJ1-4 and V is TRBV20-1; D is ambiguous. The germline CDR1 and CDR2 sequences are DFQATT and SNEGSKA (reference sequence). V was cut by 0 bases and J by 5 bases, with 13 bases left in between. The CDR3 runs to 15 residues. The DNA read from the CDR3 is TGCAGTGCTAGAGATACCTCGGTTAGAAATGAAAAA. It yields the protein CSARDTSVRNEK. The entire CDR3 protein is CSARDTSVRNEKLFF.

For this clone: The CDR3 end lies 3 residues beyond the end of the read and is filled in from the germline J gene. The V call is TRBV28, the J call TRBJ2-7, with D tentatively TRBD1 or TRBD2 (6 bases each). V lost 3 bases and J 5 bases, leaving 14 bases between the germline ends. CDR1 is MDHEN, CDR2 SYDVKM, per germline. The CDR3 loop spans 14 amino acids. CDR3 DNA (partial): TGTGCCAGCAGTTTTGATCAGGGGAGGCACGAG. Translation gives CASSFDQGRHE. The whole CDR3 is CASSFDQGRHEQYF. Full variable domain (missing parts from reference TRBV28 and TRBJ2-7): DVKVTQSSRYLVKRTGEKVFLECVQDMDHENMFWYRQDPGLGLRLIYFSYDVKMKEKGDIPEGYSVSREKKERFSLILESASTNQTSMYLCASSFDQGRHEQYFGPGTRLTVT.

With respect to this clone: The CDR3 extends 3 residues past the end of the read, so its final part is completed from the germline J gene. The rearrangement uses TRBV19 and TRBJ1-2; TRBD1 matches at 7 bases. Germline V lookup: CDR1 LNHDA, CDR2 SQIVND (reference sequence). This CDR3 region has 14 residues. Germline trimming cut 4 bases from V and 0 bases from J; bases unmatched to any gene: 2. The CDR3 protein is CASSTGTANYGYTF. CDR3 DNA (partial): TGTGCCAGTAGTACCGGGACAGCTAACTATGGC.

The sequenced CDR3 bases are TGTGCCTGCGGGGGATACACTGAA. Residues: CACGGYTE. The whole CDR3 sequence reads CACGGYTEAFF. This sequence joins TRBV30 and TRBJ1-1; a possible D gene is TRBD1 (5 bases). The read ends 3 residues shy of where the CDR3 ends; the end is completed using the germline J gene. V was shortened by 6 bases and J by 3 bases, with 8 bases between the two germline ends. Germline assignment: CDR1 GTSNPN and CDR2 SVGIG (reference sequence). The CDR3 is made up of 11 amino acids.

Regarding this clone: With the read ending 3 residues before the CDR3 end, the germline J gene is used to fill in that end. V gene TRBV7-9 combines with J gene TRBJ1-3; a weak D match, TRBD1 (6 bases). V lost 5 bases and J lost 0, with 11 bases in between. This CDR3 contains 15 residues. In germline, CDR1 is SEHNR, CDR2 FQNEAQ (reference sequence). CDR3 in amino acids: CASSTTDSSGNTIYF. The sequenced CDR3 bases are TGTGCCAGCAGCACGACGGACAGCTCTGGAAACACC.

For this clone: The read ends 3 residues before the CDR3 terminus; that terminus is restored from the germline J gene. The chain uses TRBV12-5 and TRBJ2-1; 9 bases fit TRBD1. The germline V gene encodes CDR1 LGHNT and CDR2 FRNRAP. Losses at the gene ends were 7 bases for V and 5 bases for J; bases not matched to a gene: 18. The CDR3 contains 18 residues. The CDR3 DNA, read in part, is TGTGCTAGTGCCCCGGACAGGGGCCGGGGGTTTGGCGACAATGAG. This translates into CASAPDRGRGFGDNE. The entire CDR3 is CASAPDRGRGFGDNEQFF.

Regarding this clone: The read halts 3 residues ahead of the CDR3 end, with the missing end drawn from the germline J gene. This chain uses TRBV7-9 with TRBJ1-2; TRBD1 matches at 9 bases. This CDR3 region has 13 residues. Germline V gene lookup returns CDR1 SEHNR and CDR2 FQNEAQ (reference sequence). V was clipped by 6 bases and J by 6 bases; unmatched bases: 5. The CDR3 DNA, read in part, is TGTGCCAGCAGACAGGGGGCCTTAGATGGC. This gives the protein CASRQGALDG. The CDR3, in full, reads CASRQGALDGYTF. Full variable domain (outside the CDR3, taken from reference TRBV7-9 and TRBJ1-2): DTGVSQNPRHKITKRGQNVTFRCDPISEHNRLYWYRQTLGQGPEFLTYFQNEAQLEKSRLLSDRFSAERPKGSFSTLEIQRTEQGDSAMYLCASRQGALDGYTFGSGTRLTVV.

A word on this clone: The read terminates 3 residues before the CDR3 end, so the remaining end is supplied by the germline J gene. The gene calls are TRBV19 and TRBJ1-5, with D perhaps matching TRBD1 (6 bases). This CDR3 comprises 15 residues. Germline-derived CDR1 and CDR2 are LNHDA and SQIVND (reference sequence). V gave up 5 bases and J gave up 7 bases, with 18 bases separating them. CDR3 loop: CASSLTTGRRQPQHF. The covered CDR3 bases are TGTGCCAGTAGTCTCACAACAGGGCGTAGGCAGCCC.

Regarding this clone: The read ends 3 residues early relative to the CDR3; the germline J gene fills the gap. The V gene is TRBV2, the J gene TRBJ2-5; 10 nucleotides match TRBD2. Trimming took 2 bases from V and 2 from J; bases not matched to a gene: 5. The CDR3 covers 16 residues. Germline V CDR1 and CDR2: SNHLY, FYNNEI. CDR3 in amino acids: CASSEFSGGTQETQYF. The part of the CDR3 DNA that was read is TGTGCCAGCAGTGAATTTAGCGGGGGGACTCAAGAGACC.

On this clone itself: With the read ending 3 residues before the CDR3 end, the germline J gene is used to fill in that end. The chain links TRBV2 to TRBJ1-1; 7 positions match TRBD1. Germline CDR1 and CDR2: SNHLY and FYNNEI. CDR3 length: 14 residues. The covered CDR3 bases are TGTGCCAGCAGTGAGGCGGCAGGGGGTGGTAGA. Protein: CASSEAAGGGR. The CDR3 in full is CASSEAAGGGRAFF. Full variable domain (remainder filled in from reference TRBV2 and TRBJ1-1): EPEVTQTPSHQVTQMGQEVILRCVPISNHLYFYWYRQILGQKVEFLVSFYNNEISEKSEIFDDQFSVERPDGSNFTLKIRSTKLEDSAMYFCASSEAAGGGRAFFGQGTRLTVV.

Turning to this clone: The read ends 3 residues early relative to the CDR3; the germline J gene fills the gap. The genes are TRBV20-1 and TRBJ1-1, with TRBD1 matching 9 bases. CDR1 DFQATT and CDR2 SNEGSKA come from the germline V gene (reference sequence). CDR3 size: 14 residues. CDR3 DNA (partial): TGCAGTGCTAGAGTCCCGGGACAGGGTCCGGAA. This translates into CSARVPGQGPE. The CDR3 in full is CSARVPGQGPEAFF.

Note on this clone: The CDR3 end falls 3 residues outside the read, so it is completed with the germline J gene. The V and J genes are TRBV23-1 and TRBJ2-2, with D hard to call. Being an ORF, TRBV23-1 has a function that is uncertain. The CDR3 consists of 17 residues. Trimming took 1 base from V and 2 from J, leaving 14 bases between them. The CDR3 reads CASSQFRGRSNTGELFF. The part of the CDR3 DNA that was read is TGCGCCAGCAGTCAATTCCGCGGTCGGTCAAACACCGGGGAG.

Note on this clone: The read ends 3 residues early relative to the CDR3; the germline J gene fills the gap. V and J are TRBV18 and TRBJ2-7, with 12 bases aligning to TRBD2. After removal of 6 bases from V and 6 bases from J, the junction contained 6 bases not matched to a gene. Germline V gene lookup returns CDR1 KGHSH and CDR2 LQKENI. The CDR3 extends over 14 amino acids. CDR3 amino acids: CASSKLAGGPEQYF. The DNA read from the CDR3 is TGTGCCAGCTCCAAACTAGCGGGAGGCCCCGAG.

About this clone: The sequenced fragment ends 3 residues before the CDR3 boundary, so the rest is inferred from the germline J gene. This chain uses TRBV6-2 or TRBV6-3 with TRBJ1-5, with a tentative D call TRBD1 (6 bases). Between the trimmed V and J ends, which lost 10 bases and 0 bases, there was a span of 13 bases. CDR3 size: 14 residues. Germline CDR1 and CDR2: MNHEY and SVGEGT. CDR3 DNA (partial): TGTGCCACCGAAGGGGGAATTAGCAATCAGCCC. It translates to CATEGGISNQP. The full CDR3 sequence reads CATEGGISNQPQHF.

As for this clone: The sequence runs out 3 residues before the end of the CDR3; the remainder is reconstructed from the germline J gene. The chain has TRBV7-2 and TRBJ2-3; a weak D match, TRBD2 (7 bases). V was trimmed by 2 bases and J by 5 bases, leaving 14 bases between them. Germline CDR1 SGHTA, CDR2 FQGNSA. The CDR3 runs 15 residues. The chain's CDR3 is CASSLRGRVLDTQYF. The DNA read from the CDR3 is TGTGCCAGCAGCTTAAGGGGGAGGGTTTTAGATACG.

The CDR3 is CASSEVAVSYNEQFF. The DNA read from the CDR3 is TGTGCCAGCAGTGAGGTAGCGGTCTCCTACAATGAG. The chain has TRBV6-1 and TRBJ2-1; tentatively, D is TRBD2 (6 bases). The sequence runs out 3 residues before the end of the CDR3; the remainder is reconstructed from the germline J gene. From germline, CDR1 is MNHNS and CDR2 SASEGT. Deletions cut 3 bases from V and 0 bases from J, with 9 bases between. The CDR3 consists of 15 residues.